This T cell receptor (beta chain) is drawn from a study of Tregs in tolerant kidney transplant recipients. Unstimulated Tregs (CD4+CD25+CD127-) and CD4+CD25- non-Tregs were sorted from PBMCs. TCRdb's copy holds only in-frame clones and misses some; the assay was immunoSEQ multiplex PCR. The data contain 60,000 to 95,000 clones, less than 98% of them singletons. Trimming at V came to 2 bases and at J to 12 bases, leaving 10 bases not matched to a gene. The germline gives CDR1 SGHTA, CDR2 FQGTGA. This CDR3 has 15 residues. Here the sequenced sample was CD4+ T cells from blood, taken before the transplant. The sequence derives from a human donor who received a combined kidney and bone marrow transplant. The rearrangement joins TRBV7-3 to TRBJ2-1; 10 positions match TRBD2. CDR3 in DNA: TGTGCCAGCAGCTTAGGGGCTAGCGGGGGACAAGGGCAGTTCTTC. Translating it yields CASSLGASGGQGQFF.